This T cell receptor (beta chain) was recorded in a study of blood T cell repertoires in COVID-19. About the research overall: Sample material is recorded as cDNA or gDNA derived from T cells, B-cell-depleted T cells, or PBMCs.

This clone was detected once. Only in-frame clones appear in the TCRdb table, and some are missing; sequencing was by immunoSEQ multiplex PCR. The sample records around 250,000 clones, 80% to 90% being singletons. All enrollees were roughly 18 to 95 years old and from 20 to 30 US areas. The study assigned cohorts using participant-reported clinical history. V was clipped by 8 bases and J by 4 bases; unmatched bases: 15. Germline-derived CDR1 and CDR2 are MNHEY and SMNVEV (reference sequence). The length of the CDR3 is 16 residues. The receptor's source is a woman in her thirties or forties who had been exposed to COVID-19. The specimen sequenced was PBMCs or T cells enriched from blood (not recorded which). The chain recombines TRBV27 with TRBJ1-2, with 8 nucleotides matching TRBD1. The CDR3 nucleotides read TGTGCCAGCGTAAGAGATTTCAGGGGGCAATTCTATGGCTACACCTTC. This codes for CASVRDFRGQFYGYTF.